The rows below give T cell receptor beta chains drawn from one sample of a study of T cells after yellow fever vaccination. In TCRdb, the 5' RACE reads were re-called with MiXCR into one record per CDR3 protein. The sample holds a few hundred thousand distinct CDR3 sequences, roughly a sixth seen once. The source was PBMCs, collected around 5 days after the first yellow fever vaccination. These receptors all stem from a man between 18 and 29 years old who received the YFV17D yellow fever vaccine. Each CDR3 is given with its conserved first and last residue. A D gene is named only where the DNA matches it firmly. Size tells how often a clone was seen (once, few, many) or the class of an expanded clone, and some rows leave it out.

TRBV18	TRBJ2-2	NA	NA	CASSPKRATGELFF	TGTGCCAGCTCACCCAAGCGGGCCACCGGGGAGCTGTTTTTT
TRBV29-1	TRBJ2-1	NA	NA	CSVGIIRGLNNEQFF	TGCAGCGTTGGGATAATCCGGGGGCTGAACAATGAGCAGTTCTTC
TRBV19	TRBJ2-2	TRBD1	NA	CASSIDREYTGELFF	TGTGCCAGTAGTATTGACAGGGAATACACCGGGGAGCTGTTTTTT
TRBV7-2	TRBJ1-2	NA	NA	CASSFREYYGYTF	TGTGCCAGCAGCTTCCGGGAATACTATGGCTACACCTTC
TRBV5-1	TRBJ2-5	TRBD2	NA	CASSSGTSEETQYF	TGCGCCAGCAGTTCCGGGACTAGCGAAGAGACCCAGTACTTC
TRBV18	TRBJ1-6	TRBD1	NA	CASSPSQGGNSPLHF	TGTGCCAGCTCACCTTCGCAGGGGGGTAATTCACCCCTCCACTTT
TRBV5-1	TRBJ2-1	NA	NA	CASSLDPVYNEQFF	TGCGCCAGCAGCTTGGACCCGGTTTACAATGAGCAGTTCTTC
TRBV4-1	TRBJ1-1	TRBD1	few	CASSQHSLKGGGKTEAFF	TGCGCCAGCAGCCAGCACTCTTTAAAAGGGGGCGGGAAGACTGAAGCTTTCTTT
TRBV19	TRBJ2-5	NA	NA	CASRGERQYF	TGTGCCAGTAGGGGAGAACGTCAGTACTTC
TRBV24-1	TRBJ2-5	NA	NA	CATSDPSTGERETQYF	TGTGCCACCAGTGATCCGTCTACAGGCGAGCGGGAGACCCAGTACTTC
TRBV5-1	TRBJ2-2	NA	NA	CASSFVREPGELFF	TGCGCCAGCAGCTTTGTCCGGGAACCCGGGGAGCTGTTTTTT
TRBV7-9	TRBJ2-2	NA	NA	CASSLEGVTGELFF	TGTGCCAGCAGCTTAGAAGGGGTCACCGGGGAGCTGTTTTTT
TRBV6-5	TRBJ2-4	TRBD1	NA	CASSYRTGKSIQYF	TGTGCCAGCAGTTACCGGACAGGGAAGTCCATTCAGTACTTC
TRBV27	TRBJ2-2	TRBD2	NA	CASSPRAAGGFTGELFF	TGTGCCAGCAGTCCAAGGGCGGCGGGGGGGTTCACCGGGGAGCTGTTTTTT
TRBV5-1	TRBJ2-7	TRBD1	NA	CASSRQGAAGGYEQYF	TGCGCCAGCAGTAGGCAGGGGGCGGCCGGTGGCTACGAGCAGTACTTC
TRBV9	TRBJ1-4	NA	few	CASSVTPGVNEKLFF	TGTGCCAGCAGCGTAACCCCAGGCGTGAATGAAAAACTGTTTTTT
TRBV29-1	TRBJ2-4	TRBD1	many	CSAEDRVRNYGNIQYF	TGCAGCGCCGAAGACAGGGTCCGCAATTACGGAAACATTCAGTACTTC